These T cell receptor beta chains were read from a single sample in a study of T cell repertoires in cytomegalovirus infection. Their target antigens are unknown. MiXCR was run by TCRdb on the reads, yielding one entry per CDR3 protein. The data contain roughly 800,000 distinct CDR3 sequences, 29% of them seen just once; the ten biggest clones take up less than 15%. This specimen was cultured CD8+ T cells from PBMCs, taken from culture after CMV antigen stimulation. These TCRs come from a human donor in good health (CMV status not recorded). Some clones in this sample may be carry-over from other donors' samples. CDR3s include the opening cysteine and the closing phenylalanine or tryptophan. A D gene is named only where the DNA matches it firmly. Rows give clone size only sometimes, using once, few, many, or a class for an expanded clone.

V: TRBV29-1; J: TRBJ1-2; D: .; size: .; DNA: TGCAGCGTTGAAGGCGGCGGGTATGGCTACACCTTC; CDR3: CSVEGGGYGYTF
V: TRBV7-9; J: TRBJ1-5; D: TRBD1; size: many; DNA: TGTGCCAGCAGCTTAAACAGGGGCAAGAATCAGCCCCAGCATTTT; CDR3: CASSLNRGKNQPQHF
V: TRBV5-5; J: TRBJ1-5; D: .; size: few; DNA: TGTGCCAGCAGTCCGGGACCAGATAATCAGCCCCAGCATTTT; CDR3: CASSPGPDNQPQHF
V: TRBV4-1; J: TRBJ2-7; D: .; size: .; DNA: TGCGCCAGCAGCCAATCCCGGGGGGCAGGCTACGAGCAGTACTTC; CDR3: CASSQSRGAGYEQYF
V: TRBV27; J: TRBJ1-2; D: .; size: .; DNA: TGTGCCAGCAGTTTATGGGGGCCTCACAACTATGGCTACACCTTC; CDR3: CASSLWGPHNYGYTF
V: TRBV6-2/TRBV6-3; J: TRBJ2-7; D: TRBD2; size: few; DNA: TGTGCCAGCAGACTAGCGTACGAGCAGTACTTC; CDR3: CASRLAYEQYF
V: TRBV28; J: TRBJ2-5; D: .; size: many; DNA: TGTGCCAGCAGTTTAGGACACTTCCAAGAGACCCAGTACTTC; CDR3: CASSLGHFQETQYF
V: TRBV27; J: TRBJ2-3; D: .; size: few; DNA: TGTGCCAGCAGTTCCGCCGGGGGAGATACGCAGTATTTT; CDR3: CASSSAGGDTQYF
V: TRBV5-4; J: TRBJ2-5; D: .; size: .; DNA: TGTGCCAGCAGCTTCCGGACGGCTCAAGAGACCCAGTACTTC; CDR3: CASSFRTAQETQYF
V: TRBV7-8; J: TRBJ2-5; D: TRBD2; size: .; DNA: TGTGCCAGCAGCTTTAGGGTCAAGCGGGGGGGATATTTGGAGACCCAGTACTTC; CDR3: CASSFRVKRGGYLETQYF
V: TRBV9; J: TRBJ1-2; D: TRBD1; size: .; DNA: TGTGCCAGCAGCGGTAGGGACAGGGATGGCTATGGCTACACCTTC; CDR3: CASSGRDRDGYGYTF